A single sample gave rise to the 10 T cell receptor beta chains below, sequenced in a study of T cells in Graves' hyperthyroidism and ophthalmopathy. Researchers amplified the TCR beta CDR3 regions from RNA transcripts. A first-round RT-PCR of the TCR CDR3 used the HTBI primer set. TCRdb re-analysed the multiplex PCR reads in MiXCR, keeping a single row per CDR3 protein. In the table there are about 620,000 distinct CDR3 sequences, 15% to 20% of which are singletons. Source material: blood. The receptors shown here come from a woman in her 30s with Graves' hyperthyroidism.

The DNA for the CDR3 is TGTGCCAGTAGCTACCCGGACAGGGAGAGTTTGAAGCCCCAGCATTTT. Protein: CASSYPDRESLKPQHF. J is TRBJ1-5 and V is TRBV19; TRBD1 matches at 8 bases. V trimming: 6 bases; J trimming: 8 bases; junction bases outside the gene matches: 15. This CDR3 is 16 amino acids long. Germline V gene sequence: CDR1 LNHDA, CDR2 SQIVND (reference sequence).

This clonotype was detected ten times or more. V usage is TRBV7-2 and J usage is TRBJ1-5; possibly TRBD1 for D (5 bases). Germline assignment: CDR1 SGHTA and CDR2 FQGNSA. The CDR3 is made up of 13 amino acids. Deletions cut 0 bases from V and 9 bases from J, with 9 bases between. CDR3: CASSLAEGRPQHF. The CDR3 DNA is TGTGCCAGCAGCTTAGCGGAGGGGCGGCCCCAGCATTTT.

This clonotype was seen a handful of times. The rearrangement joins TRBV6-6 to TRBJ2-4; D may be TRBD1 (6 bases). There are 14 residues in the CDR3. The V end was cut by 0 bases, the J end by 6 bases, with 9 bases between. Per the germline V gene, CDR1 is MNHNY and CDR2 is SVGAGI (reference sequence). The CDR3 reads CASSYSRDTNIQYF. The CDR3 DNA reads as TGTGCCAGCAGTTACTCCCGGGACACAAACATTCAGTACTTC.

The gene calls are TRBV19 and TRBJ2-1, with D unclear. The CDR3 loop spans 13 amino acids. Deletions cut 3 bases from V and 9 bases from J, with 12 bases between. Germline-derived CDR1 and CDR2 are LNHDA and SQIVND (reference sequence). The CDR3 loop reads CASSMSLRSEQFF. The CDR3, as DNA: TGTGCCAGTAGTATGTCGCTGAGAAGTGAGCAGTTCTTC.

The chain combines TRBV24-1 with TRBJ2-5; TRBD2 matches 9 bases. Trimming removed 1 base from V and 2 bases from J; junction bases left unmatched: 7. From germline, CDR1 is KGHDR and CDR2 SFDVKD. There are 17 residues in the CDR3. The CDR3 reads CATSDFGGLAGQETQYF. CDR3 sequence (DNA): TGTGCCACCAGTGATTTTGGAGGTCTAGCGGGACAAGAGACCCAGTACTTC.

This chain uses TRBV6-1 with TRBJ2-1, with a tentative D call TRBD1 (6 bases). In germline, CDR1 is MNHNS, CDR2 SASEGT. Trimming pared 10 bases from V and 4 bases from J, leaving 23 bases between. The CDR3 has 16 residues. The CDR3 nucleotides read TGTGCCACATACCCAATATCGGGACAACATTACAATGAGCAGTTCTTC. It specifies CATYPISGQHYNEQFF.

There are many counts of this clonotype. The V call is TRBV12-3 or TRBV12-4, the J call TRBJ1-2; D may be TRBD1 (5 bases). V lost 7 bases, J lost 8 bases, and 14 bases lay in between. This CDR3 region has 12 residues. CDR3 amino acids: CASTQRSGGYTF. For the CDR3, the DNA is TGTGCCAGCACCCAAAGGTCAGGGGGCTACACCTTC.

This clonotype was detected ten times or more. The genes are TRBV5-1 and TRBJ2-7, with D possibly being TRBD1 (5 bases). This CDR3 contains 14 residues. CDR1 and CDR2 from the germline V gene are SGHRS and YFSETQ. The V end lost 4 bases, the J end lost 0 bases, and 11 bases lay between the germline ends. The CDR3 DNA sequence: TGCGCCAGCAGCAAGACAGCCGGCTCCTACGAGCAGTACTTC. Translated, it gives CASSKTAGSYEQYF. The entire variable domain, with the rest obtained from reference TRBV5-1 and TRBJ2-7, is as follows: KAGVTQTPRYLIKTRGQQVTLSCSPISGHRSVSWYQQTPGQGLQFLFEYFSETQRNKGNFPGRFSGRQFSNSRSEMNVSTLELGDSALYLCASSKTAGSYEQYFGPGTRLTVT.

This clonotype was seen at least ten times. The chain uses TRBV5-4 and TRBJ1-1, with D uncertain. This CDR3 has 15 amino acids. The germline V gene encodes CDR1 SGHNT and CDR2 YYREEE (reference sequence). V was pared by 0 bases and J by 1 base, with 10 bases between. CDR3 protein: CASSLAKRGNTEAFF. The CDR3 nucleotides are TGTGCCAGCAGCTTGGCCAAGAGAGGGAACACTGAAGCTTTCTTT.

This clonotype has at least ten counts. The chain has TRBV7-2 and TRBJ2-3; D is unresolved. This CDR3 contains 15 residues. V was trimmed by 1 base and J by 4 bases, leaving 12 bases between them. Germline V gives CDR1 SGHTA, CDR2 FQGNSA. The CDR3 DNA is TGTGCCAGCAGCTTAGACTCAACGGGCCCAGATACGCAGTATTTT. Protein: CASSLDSTGPDTQYF.